This passage covers 10 T cell receptor beta chains from one sample sequenced in a study of post-analysis software for immune sequencing data. The study's findings and limits: TRBV segments more frequent in patients than in controls numbered roughly 5 and included TRBV5-6, TRBV5-1 and TRBV20-1.

These receptors' antigens are unknown. Tagging with unique molecular identifiers was a feature of the TCR beta cDNA libraries. TCRdb ran MiXCR on the PCR reads and lists one entry per CDR3 protein. The sample lists 650,000 to 850,000 distinct CDR3 sequences, approximately 50% seen once, with 4% to 5.5% in the top ten. The sample was blood. These receptors were taken from a girl aged 10 to 17 with multiple sclerosis.

The chain employs TRBV7-2 and TRBJ2-3; 9 positions agree with TRBD2. The CDR3 has 15 residues. The germline V gene encodes CDR1 SGHTA and CDR2 FQGNSA. After removal of 3 bases from V and 3 bases from J, the junction contained 4 bases not matched to a gene. The CDR3 sequence is CASSFGGGATDTQYF. The DNA of the CDR3 is TGTGCCAGCAGCTTTGGCGGGGGGGCGACAGATACGCAGTATTTT.

This chain uses TRBV7-9 with TRBJ2-5; D is unresolved. The CDR3 loop spans 13 amino acids. V was cut by 5 bases and J by 5 bases, with 12 bases left in between. From germline, CDR1 is SEHNR and CDR2 FQNEAQ (reference sequence). CDR3 loop: CASSLRTLETQYF. The CDR3 coding sequence is TGTGCCAGCAGCCTCAGGACCCTGGAGACCCAGTACTTC.

This clonotype was seen only a few times. J is TRBJ2-5 and V is TRBV29-1; D remains unclear. Germline V CDR1 and CDR2: SQVTM, ANQGSEA. Trimming took 4 bases from V and 1 from J, leaving 4 bases between them. This CDR3 is built from 11 residues. For the CDR3, the DNA is TGCAGCGTTGCGGTCCAAGAGACCCAGTACTTC. Its protein product is CSVAVQETQYF.

The chain has TRBV9 and TRBJ2-7, with 7 bases fitting TRBD1. The ends lost 3 bases at V and 5 bases at J; junction bases unmatched: 8. The CDR3 totals 14 residues. In germline, CDR1 is SGDLS, CDR2 YYNGEE. CDR3 protein: CASSAEGAGDEQYF. As DNA, the CDR3 is TGTGCCAGCAGCGCCGAGGGGGCCGGGGACGAGCAGTACTTC.

This clonotype appeared once. The chain employs TRBV12-3 or TRBV12-4 and TRBJ2-7, with D possibly being TRBD2 (6 bases). Deletions cut 8 bases from V and 0 bases from J, with 14 bases between. The CDR3 is made up of 14 amino acids. The CDR3 DNA is TGTGCCAGCGCGGGGACTTCGAGCTCCTACGAGCAGTACTTC. It codes for CASAGTSSSYEQYF.

This clonotype was counted only a few times. The chain uses TRBV29-1 and TRBJ2-7, with 11 bases that match TRBD2. The germline V gene has CDR1 SQVTM and CDR2 ANQGSEA. V shed 7 bases, J shed 2 bases, and the junction held 4 bases outside the gene matches. The CDR3 extends over 13 amino acids. The CDR3 loop is CSGGTSGTYEQYF. The CDR3, as DNA: TGCAGCGGGGGGACTAGCGGTACCTACGAGCAGTACTTC.

V is TRBV3-1 and J is TRBJ2-7, with 13 bases aligning to TRBD2. The germline V gene has CDR1 LGHDT and CDR2 YNNKEL (reference sequence). The CDR3 is made up of 14 amino acids. V dropped 1 base and J dropped 6; count of bases not matched to a gene: 0. CDR3 in amino acids: CASSQGTSGGEQYF. The CDR3 nucleotides read TGTGCCAGCAGCCAAGGGACTAGCGGGGGCGAGCAGTACTTC.

V is TRBV9 and J is TRBJ2-1; D ambiguous. Trimming took off 3 bases at V and 6 bases at J, with 10 bases between the two ends. Germline-derived CDR1 and CDR2 are SGDLS and YYNGEE. The CDR3 is 13 amino acids. This CDR3 reads CASSGRGINEQFF. CDR3 DNA: TGTGCCAGCAGCGGGAGAGGTATCAATGAGCAGTTCTTC.

J is TRBJ2-7 and V is TRBV20-1; 12 bases match TRBD2. CDR1 and CDR2 (germline): DFQATT, SNEGSKA (reference sequence). V gave up 2 bases and J gave up 1 base; unmatched junction bases: 9. The CDR3 runs 17 residues. The CDR3 protein is CSARSLGGTSGSYEQYF. The CDR3 region has the DNA TGCAGTGCTAGATCCCTTGGCGGGACTAGCGGGTCCTACGAGCAGTACTTC.

The chain joins TRBV20-1 to TRBJ2-7, with a tentative D call TRBD1 (6 bases). Trimming shortened V by 4 bases and J by 3 bases, and 13 bases separated the two germline ends. The CDR3 totals 13 residues. Germline CDR1 DFQATT, CDR2 SNEGSKA (reference sequence). The CDR3 coding sequence is TGCAGTGCTAAATCCGGGACAATCTACGAGCAGTACTTC. This sequence encodes CSAKSGTIYEQYF.